The entry below gives a single T cell receptor beta chain sequence along with its context. In the original analysis: Quantification of nucleated cells was approximated via reference gene primer amplification. Data came from immunoSEQ multiplex PCR; TCRdb stores just in-frame clones and leaves some out. That table supplies the V and J calls and clone size; D and trimming were determined from the DNA. The sample has nearly 250,000 clones, around 80% seen once. The CDR3 has 16 amino acids. Germline CDR1 MGHRA, CDR2 YSYEKL. V was clipped by 5 bases and J by 0 bases; unmatched bases: 4. The sample comes from a study of blood T cell repertoires in COVID-19. Study-wide context: Sites across the United States, Italy and Spain contributed samples from acute and convalescent COVID-19. PBMCs, B-cell-depleted T cells, or T cells provided the cDNA or gDNA that made up the material.

J is TRBJ2-1 and V is TRBV4-1; 10 nucleotides match TRBD2. The sequenced sample consisted of peripheral blood. The clonotype originates from a woman aged 80 or over with acute or convalescent COVID-19. The CDR3 bases are TGCGCCAGCAGCTCAACTAGCGGGGTCTCCTACAATGAGCAGTTCTTC. This codes for CASSSTSGVSYNEQFF.